The 13 T cell receptor beta chains given below trace back to one sample, sequenced in a study of OX40 agonist ivuxolimab in advanced cancers. Method: immunoSEQ multiplex PCR; TCRdb's copy keeps in-frame clones and lacks some. The repertoire holds tens of thousands of clones, around 84% seen once, with about 0.83% in the top ten. Sequencing was performed on CD4+ or CD8+ T cells sorted from blood, taken in a trial of the OX40 agonist ivuxolimab. The receptors shown here come from an adult with an advanced solid tumor such as melanoma, head and neck, liver or kidney cancer.

The chain uses TRBV6-5 and TRBJ1-1, with a possible D match to TRBD1 (5 bases). CDR3 size: 13 residues. V was clipped by 4 bases and J by 6 bases, with 12 bases between them. Germline assignment: CDR1 MNHEY and CDR2 SVGAGI. CDR3 nucleotides: TGTGCCAGCAGTTTGACAGCCCGTGCTGAAGCTTTCTTT. Translation gives CASSLTARAEAFF.

V usage is TRBV28 and J usage is TRBJ1-5, with D perhaps TRBD1 (6 bases). Per germline, CDR1 MDHEN and CDR2 SYDVKM. The CDR3 contains 13 residues. The ends were cut back, 6 bases at V and 3 bases at J, with 9 bases in the middle. The CDR3 loop is CASRQGNNQPQHF. CDR3 sequence (DNA): TGTGCCAGCAGACAGGGTAACAATCAGCCCCAGCATTTT.

This clone has a handful of counts. The chain links TRBV9 to TRBJ2-5; D could derive from TRBD1 or TRBD2 (5 bases each). Germline V lookup: CDR1 SGDLS, CDR2 YYNGEE. V lost 1 base to trimming and J lost 4 bases, with 14 bases between them. The CDR3 runs 15 residues. The CDR3 region has the DNA TGTGCCAGCAGCGTATGGGGGAGTGGGGCAGAGACCCAGTACTTC. It is translated as CASSVWGSGAETQYF.

The rearrangement joins TRBV5-6 to TRBJ1-2; 10 bases map to TRBD1. The V gene end was trimmed by 4 bases and the J gene end by 8 bases; junction bases not matched to a gene: 8. Germline assignment: CDR1 SGHDT and CDR2 YYEEEE. The CDR3 contains 14 residues. This CDR3 is CASSTLDRGRGYTF. CDR3 in DNA: TGTGCCAGCAGCACCCTGGACAGGGGGAGAGGCTACACCTTC.

The chain's CDR3 is CASSLLAGTPTDTQYF. CDR3 bases: TGCGCCAGCAGCTTGTTAGCGGGAACACCCACAGATACGCAGTATTTT. This chain joins TRBV5-1 and TRBJ2-3, with TRBD2 matching over 8 bases. V lost 1 base to trimming and J lost 2 bases; unmatched junction nucleotides: 6. Germline assignment: CDR1 SGHRS and CDR2 YFSETQ. CDR3 length: 16 residues.

The chain joins TRBV7-2 to TRBJ1-2; D ambiguous. The CDR3 has 13 residues. Trimming took 2 bases from V and 3 from J, leaving 7 bases between them. Per the germline V gene, CDR1 is SGHTA and CDR2 is FQGNSA. Written as DNA, the CDR3 is TGTGCCAGCAGCTTAAGAGGAGACTATGGCTACACCTTC. This codes for CASSLRGDYGYTF. Variable domain in full (rest from reference TRBV7-2 and TRBJ1-2): GAGVSQSPSNKVTEKGKDVELRCDPISGHTALYWYRQSLGQGLEFLIYFQGNSAPDKSGLPSDRFSAERTGGSVSTLTIQRTQQEDSAVYLCASSLRGDYGYTFGSGTRLTVV.

The genes are TRBV5-1 and TRBJ2-3, with TRBD2 matching over 10 bases. The CDR3 is made up of 17 amino acids. Germline CDR1 reads SGHRS; CDR2 reads YFSETQ. The V and J ends lost 0 bases and 3 bases, in that order; junction bases with no gene match: 7. The CDR3 loop is CASSLAFASGGTDTQYF. Written as DNA, the CDR3 is TGCGCCAGCAGCTTGGCCTTTGCTAGCGGGGGAACAGATACGCAGTATTTT.

This chain joins TRBV18 and TRBJ1-1; D is uncertain. The length of the CDR3 is 13 residues. Trimming stripped 3 bases from V and 5 bases from J, with 10 bases between. Germline V gives CDR1 KGHSH, CDR2 LQKENI. The CDR3 sequence is CASSPSAGTEAFF. CDR3 DNA sequence: TGTGCCAGCTCACCTTCGGCGGGGACTGAAGCTTTCTTT.

This chain links TRBV6-1 with TRBJ1-1; the match to TRBD1 covers 7 bases. Germline V gene data show CDR1 as MNHNS and CDR2 as SASEGT. After removal of 2 bases from V and 0 bases from J, the junction contained 9 bases not matched to a gene. The CDR3 spans 17 residues. CDR3 DNA sequence: TGTGCCAGCAGTGAACAGACAGGGAGTACGGTGAACACTGAAGCTTTCTTT. It is translated as CASSEQTGSTVNTEAFF.

This chain connects TRBV6-6 to TRBJ1-5; D gene uncertain. Germline CDR1 and CDR2: MNHNY and SVGAGI (reference sequence). The V gene lost 6 bases and the J gene lost 6 bases, with 15 bases spanning the gap. The CDR3 is 14 residues long. The CDR3 DNA is TGTGCCAGCAGGTCCTGGACGGACGGTCAGCCCCAGCATTTT. It encodes CASRSWTDGQPQHF.

The rearrangement joins TRBV7-2 to TRBJ1-2; TRBD1 matches 8 bases. Germline V gene lookup returns CDR1 SGHTA and CDR2 FQGNSA. The CDR3 is 14 amino acids. After removal of 5 bases from V and 2 bases from J, the junction contained 4 bases not matched to a gene. The CDR3 region has the DNA TGTGCCAGCAGCCCTGGACAGGGAAACTATGGCTACACCTTC. Translating gives CASSPGQGNYGYTF.

The CDR3 coding sequence is TGCGCCAGCAGAGTTGGAGGGCGGGGGAGTGAAAAACTGTTTTTT. Translated, it gives CASRVGGRGSEKLFF. This rearrangement joins TRBV4-1 to TRBJ1-4, with a tentative D call TRBD1 (5 bases). Germline lookup yields CDR1 MGHRA and CDR2 YSYEKL. The CDR3 runs to 15 residues. V lost 6 bases, J lost 7 bases, and 18 bases lay in between.

The V call is TRBV23-1, the J call TRBJ1-2, with 10 bases identical to TRBD1. TRBV23-1 is an ORF; its function is uncertain. Losses at the gene ends were 2 bases for V and 7 bases for J; bases not matched to a gene: 7. CDR3 size: 15 residues. The CDR3 bases are TGCGCCAGCAGTCAAAGACAGGGGGCTTTAGTTGGCTACACCTTC. Encoded protein: CASSQRQGALVGYTF.